Below, one T cell receptor beta chain is given with its context. This entry belongs to a study of response to subunit inactivated influenza vaccine. TCRdb independently ran MiXCR on the RT-PCR reads; one entry per CDR3 protein. The data show hundreds of thousands of distinct CDR3 sequences, about 11% seen once. The V segment lost 4 bases and the J segment 3 bases; nucleotides outside the gene matches: 7. The CDR3 covers 15 residues. CDR1 and CDR2 (germline): SGHDT, YYEEEE. The data were also submitted as part of a second study, on T cells expressing NK-cell markers. From that study: With UMIs, 5'RACE template switching was used to make TCR beta cDNA. Sequencing of TCR beta repertoires drew on sorted CD3+CD56+NKG2C+, CD3+CD56+NKG2C- and CD3+CD56-NKG2C+ T cells. Roughly 1.0-7.0% of CD8+ T cells in roughly six donors belonged to dominant NKG2C+ clonotypes. The leading position in the CD3+CD56-NKG2C+ fraction of several donors also went to these clonotypes.

This receptor was taken from a man aged 50 to 60 who received an inactivated influenza vaccine. This chain uses TRBV5-6 with TRBJ2-7; 10 nucleotides line up with TRBD1. The sample here was PBMCs from blood, taken on the day of vaccination. CDR3 in amino acids: CASSGTGQGFYEQYF. CDR3 bases: TGTGCCAGCAGCGGAACGGGACAGGGGTTCTACGAGCAGTACTTC.